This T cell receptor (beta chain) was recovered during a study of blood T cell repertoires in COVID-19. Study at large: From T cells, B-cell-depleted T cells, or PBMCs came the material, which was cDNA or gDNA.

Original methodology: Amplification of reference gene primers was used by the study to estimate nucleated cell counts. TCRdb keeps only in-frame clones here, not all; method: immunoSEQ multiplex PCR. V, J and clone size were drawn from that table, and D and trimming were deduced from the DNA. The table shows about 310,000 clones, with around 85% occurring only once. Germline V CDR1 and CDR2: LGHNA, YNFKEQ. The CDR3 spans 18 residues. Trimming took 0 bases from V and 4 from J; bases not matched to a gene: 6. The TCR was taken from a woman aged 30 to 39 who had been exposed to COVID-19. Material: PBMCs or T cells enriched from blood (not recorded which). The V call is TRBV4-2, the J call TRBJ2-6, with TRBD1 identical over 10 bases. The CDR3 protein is CASSQDRDRGSGANVLTF. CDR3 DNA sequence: TGTGCCAGCAGCCAAGATCGGGACAGGGGATCCGGGGCCAACGTCCTGACTTTC.